The following is a T cell receptor (beta chain) sequence with its context. Tregs were sorted as CD4+CD25+CD127-/low cells. The CDR3 spans 15 residues. Per germline, CDR1 SGHTA and CDR2 FQGTGA. Each CDR3 protein is one row after TCRdb ran MiXCR on the 5' RACE reads. The profile shows roughly 57,000 distinct CDR3 sequences, under 25% of them singletons. Sequenced sample: tumor-infiltrating Tregs sorted from the breast tumor. The chain employs TRBV7-3 and TRBJ2-7; 7 bases align to TRBD1. This clonotype was obtained from a female donor with breast cancer. CDR3 nucleotides: TGTGCACGCAGCTTACAAGGGGGCTCCTCCTACGAGCAGTACTTC. Encoded protein: CARSLQGGSSYEQYF. The full variable domain, completed using reference TRBV7-3 and TRBJ2-7, is GAGVSQTPSNKVTEKGKYVELRCDPISGHTALYWYRQSLGQGPEFLIYFQGTGAADDSGLPNDRFFAVRPEGSVSTLKIQRTERGDSAVYLCARSLQGGSSYEQYFGPGTRLTVT.